This T cell receptor beta chain was identified in a study of blood T cell repertoires in COVID-19. Looking at the study overall: Italy, Spain and the United States were the sources of the convalescent and acute COVID-19 samples. The analysed material was cDNA or gDNA that came from T cells, B-cell-depleted T cells, or PBMCs.

Seattle participants joined during active infection and were tracked over time. As handled by the study authors: It was from reference gene primer amplification that nucleated cell counts were estimated. Using immunoSEQ multiplex PCR, the repertoire was profiled, and TCRdb retains in-frame clones only, with some absent. V and J calls and clone size are given by that table; D and trimming were obtained from the DNA. The table includes about 130,000 clones, about 88% detected once. The CDR3 contains 16 residues. The germline CDR1 and CDR2 sequences are SGHRS and YFSETQ. Trimming removed 4 bases from V and 4 bases from J; junction bases left unmatched: 11.

The chain combines TRBV5-1 with TRBJ2-3, with 8 positions matching TRBD2. Specimen: peripheral blood. This clonotype was obtained from a man in his 60s with COVID-19, enrolled during active disease. The CDR3 DNA is TGCGCCAGCAGCCCGGGACTAGGCGGAAGCGCAGATACGCAGTATTTT. Translation gives CASSPGLGGSADTQYF.